The next 18 T cell receptor beta chains were all read from a single sample in a study of blood T cell repertoires in COVID-19. Some clones are missing from TCRdb's copy, which holds only in-frame ones; the method was immunoSEQ multiplex PCR. Of around 400,000 clones listed, around 87% are singletons. Sequences were obtained from peripheral blood. The receptors come from a woman in her twenties or thirties with COVID-19, enrolled during active disease.

The V and J genes are TRBV5-1 and TRBJ2-5; possibly TRBD2 for D (5 bases). This CDR3 is 13 amino acids long. Trimming removed 2 bases from V and 5 bases from J, with 10 bases in between. The V gene's germline CDR1 is SGHRS and CDR2 YFSETQ. In nucleotides, the CDR3 is TGCGCCAGCAGCTTCTCTAGGAGGGAGACCCAGTACTTC. Translating gives CASSFSRRETQYF.

The CDR3 DNA is TGTGCCTGCACCTCCTCTGGGGGGTTAACTTACGAGCAGTACTTC. As protein: CACTSSGGLTYEQYF. The chain joins TRBV30 to TRBJ2-7, with D possibly TRBD2 on 6 matching bases. The V end lost 6 bases, the J end lost 4 bases, and 22 bases lay between the germline ends. Germline CDR1 GTSNPN, CDR2 SVGIG (reference sequence). CDR3 length: 15 amino acids. Based on the CDR3 plus reference TRBV30 and TRBJ2-7, the full variable domain is SQTIHQWPATLVQPVGSPLSLECTVEGTSNPNLYWYRQAAGRGLQLLFYSVGIGQISSEVPQNLSASRPQDRQFILSSKKLLLSDSGFYLCACTSSGGLTYEQYFGPGTRLTVT.

This sequence joins TRBV7-9 and TRBJ2-5; TRBD1 aligns across 8 bases. The CDR3 contains 11 residues. Per germline, CDR1 SEHNR and CDR2 FQNEAQ (reference sequence). V gave up 8 bases and J gave up 7 bases; unmatched junction bases: 3. CDR3 bases: TGTGCCAGCCAGGGGGCTGGGACCCAGTACTTC. As protein: CASQGAGTQYF.

In its sample, this clone was seen a few times. This chain links TRBV6-5 with TRBJ1-1; 7 bases agree with TRBD1. CDR3 length: 15 residues. V shed 1 base, J shed 1 base, and the junction held 3 bases outside the gene matches. Germline CDR1 and CDR2: MNHEY and SVGAGI. Here the CDR3 DNA reads TGTGCCAGCAGTTACTTCAGACAGGGGAACACTGAAGCTTTCTTT. This gives the protein CASSYFRQGNTEAFF.

The chain couples TRBV9 to TRBJ2-5; D might be TRBD2 (5 bases). The CDR3 extends over 14 amino acids. V was trimmed by 5 bases and J by 1 base, leaving 12 bases between them. CDR1 and CDR2 from the germline V gene are SGDLS and YYNGEE. The DNA of the CDR3 is TGTGCCAGCAGAGCCCCGGCGGGCCAAGAGACCCAGTACTTC. It is translated as CASRAPAGQETQYF.

This rearrangement joins TRBV6-6 to TRBJ1-2; D may be TRBD1 (5 bases). The CDR3 covers 13 residues. The V end lost 2 bases, the J end lost 5 bases, and 9 bases lay between the germline ends. Germline V gene lookup returns CDR1 MNHNY and CDR2 SVGAGI (reference sequence). The CDR3 reads CASSYRDRYGYTF. CDR3 sequence (DNA): TGTGCCAGCAGTTACCGCGACAGATATGGCTACACCTTC.

The chain links TRBV29-1 to TRBJ2-3; 7 nucleotides align to TRBD2. The junction had 6 bases not matched to a gene; V was cut back by 4 bases and J by 2 bases. Germline values: CDR1 SQVTM, CDR2 ANQGSEA. The CDR3 has 14 amino acids. The CDR3 DNA follows: TGCAGCGTTGGGCTAGCGGCCATCACAGATACGCAGTATTTT. As protein: CSVGLAAITDTQYF.

The V gene is TRBV24-1, the J gene TRBJ1-5; D uncertain. The CDR3 has 13 amino acids. V was cut by 4 bases and J by 7 bases, with 10 bases left in between. Germline V CDR1 and CDR2: KGHDR, SFDVKD. As DNA, the CDR3 is TGTGCCACCAGTGAGCCCGGAGGGCAGCCCCAGCATTTT. This codes for CATSEPGGQPQHF.

This chain connects TRBV11-2 to TRBJ2-2; 9 bases agree with TRBD2. The ends lost 5 bases at V and 1 base at J; junction bases unmatched: 5. This CDR3 has 16 residues. Germline-derived CDR1 and CDR2 are SGHAT and FQNNGV. The CDR3: CASSALAGKNTGELFF. The DNA of the CDR3 is TGTGCCAGCAGCGCTCTAGCGGGAAAGAACACCGGGGAGCTGTTTTTT.

This chain connects TRBV19 to TRBJ2-3, with D perhaps TRBD2 (5 bases). Germline V CDR1 and CDR2: LNHDA, SQIVND (reference sequence). Trimming stripped 6 bases from V and 4 bases from J, with 8 bases between. The CDR3 sequence is 12 residues long. The CDR3 loop reads CASSQRADTQYF. The CDR3 DNA reads as TGTGCCAGTAGCCAGAGGGCAGATACGCAGTATTTT.

The genes are TRBV18 and TRBJ1-1, with D possibly matching TRBD1 (5 bases). V was trimmed by 5 bases and J by 3 bases, leaving 10 bases between them. Germline V gives CDR1 KGHSH, CDR2 LQKENI. The CDR3 totals 13 residues. The CDR3 protein is CASSSEGDTEAFF. The CDR3 DNA sequence: TGTGCCAGCTCAAGTGAAGGGGACACTGAAGCTTTCTTT.

A few counts support this clone. The genes are TRBV27 and TRBJ2-1, with TRBD2 matching over 14 bases. The length of the CDR3 is 19 residues. Germline CDR1 reads MNHEY; CDR2 reads SMNVEV (reference sequence). The J segment lost 4 bases and the V segment lost 5 bases, leaving 13 bases of the junction unmatched. This chain's CDR3 is CASSPGEGLAGVGYNEQFF. The CDR3 DNA reads as TGTGCCAGCAGTCCAGGGGAGGGACTAGCGGGAGTGGGATACAATGAGCAGTTCTTC.

V gene TRBV25-1 combines with J gene TRBJ1-4; tentatively, D is TRBD1 (6 bases). This CDR3 is 16 amino acids long. CDR1 is MGHDK and CDR2 is SYGVNS in the germline V gene. Trimming removed 0 bases from V and 6 bases from J, with 14 bases in between. The CDR3 is CASSEYGQIGDEKLFF. CDR3 coding DNA: TGTGCCAGCAGTGAATATGGACAGATAGGGGATGAAAAACTGTTTTTT.

The chain uses TRBV5-5 and TRBJ2-3; TRBD2 aligns across 14 bases. Germline-derived CDR1 and CDR2 are SGHKS and YYEKEE (reference sequence). CDR3 length: 16 amino acids. The V gene end was trimmed by 5 bases and the J gene end by 5 bases; junction bases not matched to a gene: 7. CDR3 amino acids: CASRGRGTSGRDTQYF. Here the CDR3 DNA reads TGTGCCAGCAGGGGTAGAGGGACTAGCGGGAGAGATACGCAGTATTTT.

This sequence joins TRBV6-5 and TRBJ1-1, with TRBD1 matching over 9 bases. This CDR3 is 15 amino acids long. Germline V gives CDR1 MNHEY, CDR2 SVGAGI. The V and J ends lost 4 bases and 2 bases, in that order; junction bases with no gene match: 5. The CDR3 nucleotides are TGTGCCAGCAGTTCCCGGGACAGGGTAAACACTGAAGCTTTCTTT. Protein product: CASSSRDRVNTEAFF.

As to this clone: A read error may produce the germline difference seen at one junction end. The V and J genes are TRBV7-7 and TRBJ2-1, with TRBD2 matching 8 bases. The germline V gene has CDR1 SSHAT and CDR2 FNYEAQ (reference sequence). This CDR3 is 14 amino acids long. This chain's CDR3 is CASSSGLDNNEQFF. The CDR3 DNA sequence: TGTGCTAGCAGCTCGGGACTAGATAACAATGAGCAGTTCTTC.

V is TRBV19 and J is TRBJ1-1; 12 nucleotides agree with TRBD1. J lost 3 bases, V lost 5 bases, and 4 bases had no gene match. This CDR3 spans 15 amino acids. The germline V gene encodes CDR1 LNHDA and CDR2 SQIVND (reference sequence). The CDR3 here is CASSRGTGGYTEAFF. CDR3 nucleotides: TGTGCCAGTAGTCGGGGGACAGGGGGCTACACTGAAGCTTTCTTT.

The rearrangement links TRBV4-1 to TRBJ1-2; 7 nucleotides line up with TRBD1. Trimming removed 4 bases from V and 3 bases from J; junction bases left unmatched: 8. Germline CDR1 MGHRA, CDR2 YSYEKL. The CDR3 runs 15 residues. This CDR3 is CASSLWTGRDYGYTF. In nucleotides, the CDR3 is TGCGCCAGCAGCCTTTGGACAGGTCGAGACTATGGCTACACCTTC.